The rows below give T cell receptor beta chains drawn from one sample of a study of blood T cell repertoires in COVID-19. The data were produced by immunoSEQ multiplex PCR, yet TCRdb's version contains in-frame clones alone and is incomplete. The table lists around 320,000 clones, roughly 89% of them singletons. The sequencing sample was made of peripheral blood. The receptors originated from a woman under 40 with COVID-19, enrolled during active disease. Each CDR3 is given with its conserved first and last residue. The D gene is left open where the match is weak. Size tells how often a clone was seen (once, few, many) or the class of an expanded clone, and some rows leave it out.

>TRBJ1-5|once|TRBV10-3|.|13
CAISESGDQPQHF
TGTGCCATCAGTGAATCGGGTGATCAGCCCCAGCATTTT
>TRBJ2-7|.|TRBV11-2|TRBD1|15
CASSLVGTGYVEQYF
TGTGCCAGCAGCTTAGTCGGGACAGGATATGTCGAGCAGTACTTC
>TRBJ1-1|.|TRBV19|TRBD1|14
CASSMQGAKLEAFF
TGTGCCAGTAGTATGCAGGGGGCCAAACTTGAAGCTTTCTTT
>TRBJ2-1|.|TRBV5-1|TRBD2|15
CASSLVAGLNNEQFF
TGCGCCAGCAGCTTGGTAGCGGGGCTCAACAATGAGCAGTTCTTC
>TRBJ2-1|many|TRBV9|TRBD2|15
CASSTRLALYNEQFF
TGTGCCAGCAGCACCCGACTAGCGTTGTACAATGAGCAGTTCTTC
>TRBJ1-3|.|TRBV15|.|16
CATSRAGGAGGNTIYF
TGTGCCACCAGCAGAGCGGGGGGCGCGGGGGGAAACACCATATATTTT
>TRBJ1-5|few|TRBV5-4|.|15
CASPRWMGLRQPQHF
TGTGCCAGCCCTAGGTGGATGGGGCTGAGGCAGCCCCAGCATTTT
>TRBJ1-5|.|TRBV28|.|16
CASSQLGGWSNQPQHF
TGTGCCAGCAGTCAATTGGGAGGGTGGAGCAATCAGCCCCAGCATTTT
>TRBJ2-7|few|TRBV3-1/TRBV3-2|TRBD2|16
CASSQDPSGGAAEQYF
TGTGCCAGCAGCCAAGATCCCAGCGGGGGGGCCGCCGAGCAGTACTTC
>TRBJ1-3|.|TRBV19|.|14
CASSIVGFRGTIYF
TGTGCCAGTAGTATAGTGGGGTTCCGGGGCACCATATATTTT
>TRBJ2-7|.|TRBV23-1|TRBD1|16
CASSQSGAGGENEQYF
TGCGCCAGCAGTCAATCAGGGGCAGGGGGCGAGAACGAGCAGTACTTC
>TRBJ2-5|.|TRBV5-1|.|13
CASSLTYQETQYF
TGCGCCAGCAGCTTGACTTACCAAGAGACCCAGTACTTC
>TRBJ2-1|.|TRBV7-9|.|15
CAVPSGENSYNEQFF
TGTGCCGTCCCCAGTGGGGAGAACTCCTACAATGAGCAGTTCTTC
>TRBJ1-5|.|TRBV5-1|.|13
CASSAEGNQPQHF
TGCGCCAGCAGCGCTGAGGGTAATCAGCCCCAGCATTTT
>TRBJ1-2|.|TRBV27|.|15
CASSPRGSWDYGYTF
TGTGCCAGCAGTCCTCGAGGGAGTTGGGACTATGGCTACACCTTC
>TRBJ2-3|.|TRBV27|.|13
CASSLFYTDTQYF
TGTGCCAGCAGTTTATTCTACACAGATACGCAGTATTTT
>TRBJ2-2|.|TRBV24-1|TRBD2|14
CATSSGGETGELFF
TGTGCCACCAGCAGCGGGGGGGAGACCGGGGAGCTGTTTTTT
>TRBJ1-1|.|TRBV6-5|.|15
CASSYSGDMNTEAFF
TGTGCCAGCAGTTACTCCGGGGATATGAACACTGAAGCTTTCTTT
>TRBJ1-1|.|TRBV5-1|.|14
CASSLGVGKVEAFF
TGCGCCAGCAGCTTGGGGGTGGGCAAAGTTGAAGCTTTCTTT
>TRBJ2-7|.|TRBV5-6|TRBD1|16
CASSLKRGQGAAEQYF
TGTGCCAGCAGCTTGAAGCGAGGGCAGGGGGCGGCCGAGCAGTACTTC
>TRBJ1-2|.|TRBV5-8|.|13
CASSLGADPGYTF
TGTGCCAGCAGCTTGGGGGCCGACCCTGGCTACACCTTC
>TRBJ2-1|.|TRBV6-5|TRBD2|15
CASSLLAGVWNEQFF
TGTGCCAGCAGTCTACTAGCGGGGGTTTGGAATGAGCAGTTCTTC
>TRBJ2-5|.|TRBV9|TRBD2|16
CASTVGGGLLSETQYF
TGTGCCAGCACGGTCGGGGGGGGGCTACTCTCGGAGACCCAGTACTTC